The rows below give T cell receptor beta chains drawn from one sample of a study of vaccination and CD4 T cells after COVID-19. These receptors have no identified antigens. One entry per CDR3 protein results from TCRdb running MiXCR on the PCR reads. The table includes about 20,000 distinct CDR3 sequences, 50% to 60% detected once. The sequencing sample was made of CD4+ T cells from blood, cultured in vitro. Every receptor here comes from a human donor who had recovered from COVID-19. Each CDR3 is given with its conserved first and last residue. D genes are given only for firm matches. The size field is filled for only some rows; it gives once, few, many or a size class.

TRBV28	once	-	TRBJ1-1	TGTGCCAGCAGTTTACAATCAGGTTGGACTGAAGCTTTCTTT	CASSLQSGWTEAFF
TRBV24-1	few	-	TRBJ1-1	TGTGCCACCCAGGGCCTTTACACTGAAGCTTTCTTT	CATQGLYTEAFF
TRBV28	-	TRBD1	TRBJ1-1	TGTGCCAGCAGTACCACAGGGGGGTACACTGAAGCTTTCTTT	CASSTTGGYTEAFF
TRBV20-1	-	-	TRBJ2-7	TGCAGTGCTAAAAGAGCGGGTGGCTCCTACGAGCAGTACTTC	CSAKRAGGSYEQYF
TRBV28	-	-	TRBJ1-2	TGTGCCAGCAGTTGGGACCATGGCTACACCTTC	CASSWDHGYTF
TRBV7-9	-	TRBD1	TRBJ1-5	TGTGCCAGCAGCTTAGGACAGGGGGAAAGCAATCAGCCCCAGCATTTT	CASSLGQGESNQPQHF
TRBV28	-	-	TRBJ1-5	TGTGCCAGCAGTTTAGGTGCGGGCGGTCAGCCCCAGCATTTT	CASSLGAGGQPQHF
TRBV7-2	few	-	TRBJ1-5	TGTGCCAGCAGCTTCCCAGGGAAGCCCCAGCATTTT	CASSFPGKPQHF
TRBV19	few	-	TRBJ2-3	TGTGCCAGCCGGGACGAACAGCGGGATACGCAGTATTTT	CASRDEQRDTQYF
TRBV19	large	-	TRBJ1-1	TGTGCCAGTAGTCAAGAGCCAGGAATAATGAACACTGAAGCTTTCTTT	CASSQEPGIMNTEAFF
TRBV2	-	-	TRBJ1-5	TGTGCCAGCAGTGAAACTGCTGGGCCCCAGCATTTT	CASSETAGPQHF
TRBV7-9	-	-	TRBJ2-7	TGTGCCAGCAGCTTAGTACCTCAGAGCTACGAGCAGTACTTC	CASSLVPQSYEQYF
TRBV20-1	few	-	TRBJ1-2	TGCAGTGCCCGCCCTTTTTGGGGCTACACCTTC	CSARPFWGYTF
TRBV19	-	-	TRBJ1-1	TGTGCCAGTAGCCTCCTCATCGGGGGATCGGGCACTGAAGCTTTCTTT	CASSLLIGGSGTEAFF
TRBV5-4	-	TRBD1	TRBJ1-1	TGTGCCAGCAGCTCACCGGACAGGGAAGCTTTCTTT	CASSSPDREAFF
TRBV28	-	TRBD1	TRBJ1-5	TGTGCCAGCAGTTTACCCGGGACAGGGGGAAATCAGCCCCAGCATTTT	CASSLPGTGGNQPQHF
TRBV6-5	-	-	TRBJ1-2	TGTGCCAGCAGTTGGACAGCCCTGGAAGATGGCTACACCTTC	CASSWTALEDGYTF
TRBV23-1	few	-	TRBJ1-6	TGCGCCAGCAGCCACCCGATGGGGGGGGGCTATAATTCACCCCTCCACTTT	CASSHPMGGGYNSPLHF
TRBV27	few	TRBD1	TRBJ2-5	TGTGCCAGCAGTCTCGGGACAGGGGAGTTGGAGACCCAGTACTTC	CASSLGTGELETQYF
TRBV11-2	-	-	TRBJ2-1	TGTGCCAGCAGCTTGAGACACGGGGGTTACAATGAGCAGTTCTTC	CASSLRHGGYNEQFF
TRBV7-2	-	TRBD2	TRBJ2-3	TGTGCCAGCAGCACGACCTTAGCGGGAGGCACAGATACGCAGTATTTT	CASSTTLAGGTDTQYF
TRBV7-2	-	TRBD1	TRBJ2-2	TGTGCCAGCAGCGCTCGGACAGGGTACACCGGGGAGCTGTTTTTT	CASSARTGYTGELFF
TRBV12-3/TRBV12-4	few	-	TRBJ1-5	TGTGCCAGCAGTTTAGCCCGAAGTCAGCCCCAGCATTTT	CASSLARSQPQHF
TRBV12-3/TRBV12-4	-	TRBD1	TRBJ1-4	TGTGCCAGCAGTCCGGGGACAGGCCTGTTTTTT	CASSPGTGLFF
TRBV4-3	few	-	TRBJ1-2	TGCGCCAGCAGCCAGCTACAGCTACCCTATGGCTACACCTTC	CASSQLQLPYGYTF
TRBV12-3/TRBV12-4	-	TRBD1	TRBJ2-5	TGTGCCAGCAGTCCAGGGGACAGCTTATCGGGGGAGACCCAGTACTTC	CASSPGDSLSGETQYF
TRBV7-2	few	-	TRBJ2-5	TGTGCCACCTTAGGAAGCGGGGAGACCCAGTACTTC	CATLGSGETQYF
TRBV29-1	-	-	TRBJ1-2	TGCAGCGTCGGACCAGGGGACAAGGTCTATGGCTACACCTTC	CSVGPGDKVYGYTF
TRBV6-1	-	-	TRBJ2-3	TGTGCCAGCAGTGAAAGTCGGGACACCTCCGATACGCAGTATTTT	CASSESRDTSDTQYF
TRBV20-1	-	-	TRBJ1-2	TGCAGTGCTAGTGTCGGACAGCCTAACTATGGCTACACCTTC	CSASVGQPNYGYTF
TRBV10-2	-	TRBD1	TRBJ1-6	TGCGCCAGCAGAGACGACAGGGAGGGCCTCCACTTT	CASRDDREGLHF
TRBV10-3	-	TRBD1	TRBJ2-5	TGTGCCATCGGGACCGGGACAGGGGGCCGGGAGACCCAGTACTTC	CAIGTGTGGRETQYF
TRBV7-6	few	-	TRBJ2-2	TGTGCCAGCAGTCCAGGGTGGGGGGCTTCGGCCGGGGAGCTGTTTTTT	CASSPGWGASAGELFF
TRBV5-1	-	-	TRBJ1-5	TGCGCCAGCAGCTTGGACGCGAGTCAGCCCCAGCATTTT	CASSLDASQPQHF
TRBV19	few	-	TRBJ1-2	TGTGCCAGCCGTGAGGGGCTAAACTATGGCTACACCTTC	CASREGLNYGYTF
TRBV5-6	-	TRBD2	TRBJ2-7	TGTGCCAGCAGCCCGCCTAGCGGGAGATACGAGCAGTACTTC	CASSPPSGRYEQYF
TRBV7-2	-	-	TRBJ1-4	TGTGCCAGCAGCCCCAACATTGGGGGTGGTGAAAAACTGTTTTTT	CASSPNIGGGEKLFF
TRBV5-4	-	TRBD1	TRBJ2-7	TGTGCCAGCAGCTTAGGTGGGACAGGGGGCGTAAGGGAGCAGTACTTC	CASSLGGTGGVREQYF
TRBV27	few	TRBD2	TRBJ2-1	TGTGCCAGCAGACAGCGGGAGGACTACAATGAGCAGTTCTTC	CASRQREDYNEQFF
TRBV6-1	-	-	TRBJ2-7	TGTGCCAGCAGCCCGGGGAACGAGCAGTACTTC	CASSPGNEQYF
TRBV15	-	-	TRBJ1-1	TGTGCCACCAGCAGAGAGAGGGGGACTAACACGAACACTGAAGCTTTCTTT	CATSRERGTNTNTEAFF
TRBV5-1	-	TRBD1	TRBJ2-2	TGCGCCAGCAGCTTCTACCGGGACAGGGTGAACACCGGGGAGCTGTTTTTT	CASSFYRDRVNTGELFF
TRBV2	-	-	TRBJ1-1	TGTGCCAGCAGTGAAGGGGGGGGTTGGGCGAACACTGAAGCTTTCTTT	CASSEGGGWANTEAFF
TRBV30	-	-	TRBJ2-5	TGTGCCTGGAGCGCAGCGGTCGTAGAGACCCAGTACTTC	CAWSAAVVETQYF
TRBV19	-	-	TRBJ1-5	TGTGCCAGTAGTAGTCCGGGTCCTCAGCCCCAGCATTTT	CASSSPGPQPQHF
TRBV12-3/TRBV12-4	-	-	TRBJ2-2	TGTGCCAGCAGTTTAGGGGGTTGGCTGTTTTTT	CASSLGGWLFF
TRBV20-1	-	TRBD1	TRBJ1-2	TGCAGTGCTAGGGCCTTGGACAGGGATAGCTACACCTTC	CSARALDRDSYTF
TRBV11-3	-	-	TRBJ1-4	TGTGCCAGCAGTTGGGGTGCTACTGAAAAACTGTTTTTT	CASSWGATEKLFF
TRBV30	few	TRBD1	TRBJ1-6	TGTGCCTGGTCCGGACAGGGGGCAAGCTCCCTGTTACCCCTCCACTTT	CAWSGQGASSLLPLHF
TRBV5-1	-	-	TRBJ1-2	TGCGCCAGCAGCGGAAGCCAGGGTAGCTATGGCTACACCTTC	CASSGSQGSYGYTF
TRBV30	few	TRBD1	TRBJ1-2	TGTGCCTGGAGTGGGCAGGGGGCTAATGGCTACACCTTC	CAWSGQGANGYTF